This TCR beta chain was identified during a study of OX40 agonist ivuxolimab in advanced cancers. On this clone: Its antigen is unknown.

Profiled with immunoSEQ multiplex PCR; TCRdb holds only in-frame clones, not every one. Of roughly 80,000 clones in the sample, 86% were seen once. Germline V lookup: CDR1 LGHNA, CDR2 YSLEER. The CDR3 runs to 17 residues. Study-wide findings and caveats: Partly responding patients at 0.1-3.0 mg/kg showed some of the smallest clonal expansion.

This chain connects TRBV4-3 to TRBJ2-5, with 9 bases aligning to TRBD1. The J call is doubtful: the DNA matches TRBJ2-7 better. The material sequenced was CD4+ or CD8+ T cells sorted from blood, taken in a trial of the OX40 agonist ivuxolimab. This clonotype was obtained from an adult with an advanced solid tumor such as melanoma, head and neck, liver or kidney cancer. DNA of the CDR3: TGCGCCAGCAGCGAAGGGGTATCCAGGACAGGGGCGGCCGAGCAGTACTTC. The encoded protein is CASSEGVSRTGAAEQYF.